Listed here is a single TCR beta chain. CDR3 length: 18 residues. V lost 4 bases and J lost 2; bases outside the gene matches: 4. Germline V gene sequence: CDR1 KGHDR, CDR2 SFDVKD. The entry originates in a study of blood T cell repertoires in COVID-19. Study as a whole: COVID-19 samples from acute and convalescent phases originated in the United States, Italy and Spain.

As processed by the authors: Amplifying reference gene primers gave estimates of nucleated cell counts. This table comes from immunoSEQ multiplex PCR, and its TCRdb copy is limited to in-frame clones, with some not included. V, J and clone size are those of that table, while D and trimming were read from the DNA. Found here are about 220,000 clones, approximately 92% of them singletons; the top ten hold roughly 3.7%. Clinical history reported by participants formed the basis on which cohorts were assigned. The source is a woman in her late teens or twenties in a cohort exposed to, infected with or recovered from COVID-19 (not recorded which). The sequenced material came from PBMCs or T cells enriched from blood (not recorded which). The chain combines TRBV24-1 with TRBJ2-1; 16 bases are a match to TRBD2. The CDR3 region is CATSDPGLAGGTYNEQFF. The CDR3 DNA reads as TGTGCCACCAGTGACCCGGGACTAGCGGGAGGGACCTACAATGAGCAGTTCTTC.